Shown below are 14 T cell receptor beta chains from a single sample sequenced in a study of beta chain features in type 1 diabetes. Every isolated RNA sample was fully reverse transcribed, so sequencing captured expressed TCRB transcripts. The data were produced by immunoSEQ multiplex PCR, yet TCRdb's version contains in-frame clones alone and is incomplete. The repertoire has around 200,000 clones, 10% to 15% of them found once; the top ten carry 0.55% to 0.8%. Sequencing was performed on central memory CD4+ T cells from blood. These receptor sequences come from a woman aged 18 to 35 in good health.

As DNA, the CDR3 is TGTGCCAGCAGCGTAAGGGGGACTAGCGGGAATGAGCAGTTCTTC. Translation gives CASSVRGTSGNEQFF. V gene TRBV9 combines with J gene TRBJ2-1; TRBD2 agrees at 12 bases. CDR1 and CDR2 from the germline V gene are SGDLS and YYNGEE. This CDR3 has 15 residues. V shed 1 base, J shed 7 bases, and the junction held 3 bases outside the gene matches.

This clone appeared a few times. This chain uses TRBV9 with TRBJ2-3; 9 nucleotides align to TRBD2. Germline CDR1 is SGDLS and CDR2 is YYNGEE. V lost 2 bases and J lost 1; bases outside the gene matches: 2. This CDR3 is built from 15 residues. CDR3 bases: TGTGCCAGCAGCGTCCTAGCGGGGCGCACAGATACGCAGTATTTT. This codes for CASSVLAGRTDTQYF.

Remarks on this clone: This sample includes further DNA sequences coding for the same CDR3. CDR3 DNA: TGCAGCGTTGAAAGGGAGGCAGATACGCAGTATTTT. Translating gives CSVEREADTQYF. This chain connects TRBV29-1 to TRBJ2-3, with D perhaps TRBD2 (6 bases). CDR1 and CDR2 from the germline V gene are SQVTM and ANQGSEA. The CDR3 spans 12 residues. V lost 2 bases to trimming and J lost 4 bases, with 7 bases between them.

The chain has TRBV7-8 and TRBJ1-2; a possible D gene is TRBD1 (6 bases). The length of the CDR3 is 14 residues. V lost 0 bases and J lost 8, with 13 bases in between. The germline gives CDR1 SGHVS, CDR2 FQNEAQ. CDR3 sequence: CASSLAGGPGGYTF. The CDR3 DNA is TGTGCCAGCAGCTTAGCGGGGGGGCCGGGCGGCTACACCTTC.

This chain connects TRBV27 to TRBJ2-7, with TRBD1 identical over 10 bases. This CDR3 comprises 15 residues. V lost 2 bases to trimming and J lost 3 bases; unmatched junction nucleotides: 4. Germline CDR1 reads MNHEY; CDR2 reads SMNVEV (reference sequence). The CDR3 coding sequence is TGTGCCAGCAGTTTAAGGGACAGGGGAATCTACGAGCAGTACTTC. This encodes CASSLRDRGIYEQYF.

This clone has just a few counts. The rearrangement uses TRBV7-6 and TRBJ2-7; D is undetermined. The CDR3 sequence is 15 residues long. V was trimmed by 1 base and J by 2 bases, leaving 12 bases between them. CDR1 is SGHVS, CDR2 FNYEAQ, per germline. CDR3 sequence: CASSLDVGFTYEQYF. The CDR3 DNA follows: TGTGCCAGCAGCTTAGACGTGGGCTTTACCTACGAGCAGTACTTC.

Details on this clone: This sample also contains other DNA sequences that code for the same CDR3. The chain couples TRBV27 to TRBJ2-2; a weak D match, TRBD2 (6 bases). V was cut by 6 bases and J by 1 base, with 9 bases left in between. Germline loops: CDR1 MNHEY, CDR2 SMNVEV (reference sequence). This CDR3 spans 14 amino acids. The CDR3 coding sequence is TGTGCCAGCAGGGGAGGCCGGAACACCGGGGAGCTGTTTTTT. Translation: CASRGGRNTGELFF.

The chain combines TRBV5-1 with TRBJ2-4; D possibly corresponds to TRBD1 (5 bases). Germline assignment: CDR1 SGHRS and CDR2 YFSETQ. V dropped 7 bases and J dropped 0 bases, with 11 bases sitting between them. This CDR3 comprises 14 residues. CDR3 bases: TGCGCCAGCCAGGACACCTTAGCCAAAAACATTCAGTACTTC. Its protein product is CASQDTLAKNIQYF.

This clone was found a few times. The V call is TRBV29-1, the J call TRBJ2-7, with D perhaps TRBD1 (6 bases). Germline lookup yields CDR1 SQVTM and CDR2 ANQGSEA. The CDR3 runs to 12 residues. Trimming took 5 bases from V and 9 from J, leaving 17 bases between them. CDR3 in amino acids: CSVTFGRGRQYF. Written as DNA, the CDR3 is TGCAGCGTTACATTTGGCAGGGGAAGGCAGTACTTC.

CDR3 nucleotide sequence: TGCAGCGTTGAGTACAGGGGGCGGGGGGCCTACGAGCAGTACTTC. Protein sequence: CSVEYRGRGAYEQYF. The chain links TRBV29-1 to TRBJ2-7; D may be TRBD1 (9 bases). V was clipped by 3 bases and J by 2 bases, with 17 bases between them. The germline gives CDR1 SQVTM, CDR2 ANQGSEA. The CDR3 is 15 amino acids.

This clone was detected a few times. V and J are TRBV10-3 and TRBJ2-7; 7 bases align to TRBD2. The germline V gene has CDR1 ENHRY and CDR2 SYGVKD. The CDR3 contains 15 residues. Trimming removed 0 bases from V and 0 bases from J; junction bases left unmatched: 2. The CDR3 DNA reads TGTGCCATCAGTGAGTCTGGCGGGAGCTCCTACGAGCAGTACTTC. This gives the protein CAISESGGSSYEQYF.

The rearrangement links TRBV5-1 to TRBJ2-2, with 7 positions matching TRBD1. This CDR3 is built from 14 residues. Per the germline V gene, CDR1 is SGHRS and CDR2 is YFSETQ. V shed 3 bases, J shed 4 bases, and the junction held 3 bases outside the gene matches. The CDR3 spells CASSSGQSTGELFF. CDR3 DNA: TGCGCCAGCAGCTCGGGACAGAGCACCGGGGAGCTGTTTTTT. The full variable domain, its missing parts supplied by reference TRBV5-1 and TRBJ2-2, is KAGVTQTPRYLIKTRGQQVTLSCSPISGHRSVSWYQQTPGQGLQFLFEYFSETQRNKGNFPGRFSGRQFSNSRSEMNVSTLELGDSALYLCASSSGQSTGELFFGEGSRLTVL.

The chain recombines TRBV5-4 with TRBJ2-7; D is possibly TRBD1 (5 bases). The CDR3 runs to 15 residues. The V and J ends lost 0 bases and 1 base respectively, with 11 bases between them. From germline, CDR1 is SGHNT and CDR2 YYREEE (reference sequence). The CDR3 DNA sequence: TGTGCCAGCAGCTTGGCGGTCGACAGATCCTACGAGCAGTACTTC. Its protein product is CASSLAVDRSYEQYF.

This clone was seen more than once but under ten times. V gene TRBV7-2 combines with J gene TRBJ2-1, with 14 bases lining up with TRBD2. The germline gives CDR1 SGHTA, CDR2 FQGNSA. The CDR3 covers 19 residues. The V and J ends lost 4 bases and 4 bases, in that order; junction bases with no gene match: 12. CDR3 sequence reads: CASSSSYLRLAGGYNEQFF. CDR3 sequence (DNA): TGTGCCAGCAGCTCTTCCTACCTCCGACTAGCGGGAGGGTACAATGAGCAGTTCTTC.